This T cell receptor beta chain originates from a study of blood T cells in healthy people across ages. Study-wide background: The template switching approach captured approximately one barcoded beta molecule for every two T cells.

For the second PCR, which ran for 7 to 11 cycles, a sample-barcoded 5' primer and a J-beta primer mix were used. Each of the cDNA molecules was tagged by a template-switch adaptor with 12 random nucleotides. TCRdb used MiXCR to reprocess the 5' RACE reads, holding one entry per CDR3 protein. This sample yields more than 1.4 million distinct CDR3 sequences, of which 40% to 50% are seen a single time; 7.9% belongs to the top ten. General study findings and limits: Samples with more naive T cells showed higher observed beta diversity.

J gave up 4 bases and V 5 bases, and 8 bases lay outside the gene matches. The germline CDR1 and CDR2 sequences are MNHNS and SASEGT. The CDR3 consists of 16 residues. This clonotype was observed a single time. The antigen remains undetermined. In terms of origin and age, donors were healthy Caucasian individuals from Russia aged roughly 6 to 95. Sequencing was performed on blood. The gene calls are TRBV6-1 and TRBJ2-4; TRBD2 matches 10 bases. This TCR was recovered from a woman younger than 30 in good health. The CDR3 region has the DNA TGTGCCAGCAGTACCGGGACTAGCGTAAAGAAAAACATTCAGTACTTC. Translation gives CASSTGTSVKKNIQYF.